The clone carrying this TCR beta chain occurred many times. No antigen is known for it. In the library, individual cDNA molecules carried attached unique molecular identifiers. MiXCR, applied by TCRdb to the 5' RACE reads, yields one record per CDR3 protein. Here the sample spans tens of thousands of distinct CDR3 sequences, approximately 6.1% being singletons. This sample is drawn from a study of early T cells in non-severe SARS-CoV-2 infection. Regarding the study as a whole: Comparison of clonotypes with VDJdb favored anti-spike CD8 responses while missing private and CD4 specificities.

Germline V gene lookup returns CDR1 MDHEN and CDR2 SYDVKM. The length of the CDR3 is 15 residues. The junction had 4 bases not matched to a gene; V was cut back by 3 bases and J by 4 bases. The sequenced sample was whole blood. This TCR derives from an adult who was a healthcare worker with PCR-confirmed SARS-CoV-2 infection or an uninfected control (not recorded which). This chain uses TRBV28 with TRBJ2-4, with TRBD1 identical over 9 bases. CDR3 coding DNA: TGTGCCAGCAGTTTTGGGACAGGGTTGAAAAACATTCAGTACTTC. Translated: CASSFGTGLKNIQYF.